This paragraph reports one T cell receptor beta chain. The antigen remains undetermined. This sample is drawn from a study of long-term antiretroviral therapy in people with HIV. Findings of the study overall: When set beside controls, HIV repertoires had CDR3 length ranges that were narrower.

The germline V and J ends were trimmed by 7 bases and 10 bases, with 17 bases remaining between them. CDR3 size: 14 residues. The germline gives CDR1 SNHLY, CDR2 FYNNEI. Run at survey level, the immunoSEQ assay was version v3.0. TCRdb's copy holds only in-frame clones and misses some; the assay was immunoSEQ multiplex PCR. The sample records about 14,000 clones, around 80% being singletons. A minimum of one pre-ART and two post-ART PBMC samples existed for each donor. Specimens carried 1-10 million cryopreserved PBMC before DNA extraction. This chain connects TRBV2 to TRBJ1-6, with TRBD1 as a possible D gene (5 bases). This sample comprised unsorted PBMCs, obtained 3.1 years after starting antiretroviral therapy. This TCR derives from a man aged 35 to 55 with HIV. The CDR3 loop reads CASTGSGRGSPLHF. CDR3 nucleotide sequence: TGTGCCAGCACTGGGTCGGGGCGGGGATCACCCCTCCACTTT.